This T cell receptor beta chain originates from a study of glioma-infiltrating T cells after dendritic cell vaccination. Study details: Patients received three intradermal dendritic cell vaccine injections at biweekly intervals.

Germline lookup yields CDR1 WSHSY and CDR2 SAAADI. This CDR3 has 15 residues. With 6 bases removed from V and 0 bases from J, the gap between germline ends came to 15 bases. Only in-frame clones appear in the TCRdb table, and some are missing; sequencing was by immunoSEQ multiplex PCR. Of 95,000 or so clones in the sample, more than 70% were seen once. The chain carries TRBV10-2 and TRBJ2-7; perhaps TRBD2 as D (8 bases). The receptor's source is a human donor with glioblastoma. The sample consisted of blood, taken before dendritic cell vaccination. CDR3 in amino acids: CASRLSGDSSYEQYF. For the CDR3, the DNA is TGCGCCAGCAGACTTAGCGGGGACAGCTCCTACGAGCAGTACTTC.